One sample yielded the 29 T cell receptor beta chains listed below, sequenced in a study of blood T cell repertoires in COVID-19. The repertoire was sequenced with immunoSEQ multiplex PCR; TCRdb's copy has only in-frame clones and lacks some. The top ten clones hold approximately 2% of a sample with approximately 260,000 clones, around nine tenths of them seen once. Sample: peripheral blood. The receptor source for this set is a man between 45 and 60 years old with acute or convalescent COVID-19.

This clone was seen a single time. CDR3 residues: CASRAGINTEAFF. DNA of the CDR3: TGCGCCAGCCGAGCCGGTATAAACACTGAAGCTTTCTTT. This chain joins TRBV5-1 and TRBJ1-1; no clear D. There are 13 residues in the CDR3. In germline, CDR1 is SGHRS, CDR2 YFSETQ. Trimming removed 7 bases at V and 2 bases at J, with 12 bases between.

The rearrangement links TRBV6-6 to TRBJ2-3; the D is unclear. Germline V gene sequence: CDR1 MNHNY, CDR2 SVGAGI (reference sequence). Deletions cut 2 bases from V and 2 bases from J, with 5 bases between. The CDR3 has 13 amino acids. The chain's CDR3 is CASSYLTTDTQYF. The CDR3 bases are TGTGCCAGCAGTTACCTAACCACAGATACGCAGTATTTT.

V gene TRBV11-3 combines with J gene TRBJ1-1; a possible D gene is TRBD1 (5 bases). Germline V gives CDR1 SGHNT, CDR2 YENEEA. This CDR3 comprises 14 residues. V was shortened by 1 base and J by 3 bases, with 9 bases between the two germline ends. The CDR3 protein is CASSLGRADTEAFF. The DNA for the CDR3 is TGTGCCAGCAGCTTAGGCAGGGCGGACACTGAAGCTTTCTTT.

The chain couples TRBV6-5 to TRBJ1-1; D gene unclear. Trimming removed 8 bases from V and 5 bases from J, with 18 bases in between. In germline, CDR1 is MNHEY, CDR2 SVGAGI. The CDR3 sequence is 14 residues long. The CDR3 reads CASRPSRIRTEAFF. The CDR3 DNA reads TGTGCCAGCCGACCTAGTAGAATTCGGACTGAAGCTTTCTTT.

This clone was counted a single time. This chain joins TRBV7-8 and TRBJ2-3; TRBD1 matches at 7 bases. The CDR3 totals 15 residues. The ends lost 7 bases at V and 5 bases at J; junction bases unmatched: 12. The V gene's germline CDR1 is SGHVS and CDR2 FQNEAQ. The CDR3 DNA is TGTGCCAGCACCCCCCGAGGGGGCGCGGGAGATACGCAGTATTTT. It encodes CASTPRGGAGDTQYF.

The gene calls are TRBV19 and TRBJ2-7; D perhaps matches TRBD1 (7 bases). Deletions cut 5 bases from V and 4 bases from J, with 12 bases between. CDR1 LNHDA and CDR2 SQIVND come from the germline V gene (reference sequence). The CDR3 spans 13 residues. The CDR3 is CASSWAGGYEQYF. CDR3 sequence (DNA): TGTGCCAGTAGTTGGGCAGGGGGGTACGAGCAGTACTTC. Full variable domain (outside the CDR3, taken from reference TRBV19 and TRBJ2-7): DGGITQSPKYLFRKEGQNVTLSCEQNLNHDAMYWYRQDPGQGLRLIYYSQIVNDFQKGDIAEGYSVSREKKESFPLTVTSAQKNPTAFYLCASSWAGGYEQYFGPGTRLTVT.

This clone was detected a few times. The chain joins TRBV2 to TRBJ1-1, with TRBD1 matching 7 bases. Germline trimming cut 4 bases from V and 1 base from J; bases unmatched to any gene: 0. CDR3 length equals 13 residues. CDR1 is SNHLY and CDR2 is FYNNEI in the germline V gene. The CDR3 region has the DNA TGTGCCAGCAGTGGGGACAGGAACACTGAAGCTTTCTTT. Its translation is CASSGDRNTEAFF. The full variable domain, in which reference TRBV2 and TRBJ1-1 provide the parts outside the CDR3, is EPEVTQTPSHQVTQMGQEVILRCVPISNHLYFYWYRQILGQKVEFLVSFYNNEISEKSEIFDDQFSVERPDGSNFTLKIRSTKLEDSAMYFCASSGDRNTEAFFGQGTRLTVV.

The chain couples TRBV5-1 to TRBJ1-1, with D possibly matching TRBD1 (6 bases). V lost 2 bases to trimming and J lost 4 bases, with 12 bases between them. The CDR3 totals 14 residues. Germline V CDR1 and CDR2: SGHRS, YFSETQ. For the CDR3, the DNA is TGCGCCAGCAGCTTACTGACAGGAGTCACTGAAGCTTTCTTT. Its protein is CASSLLTGVTEAFF.

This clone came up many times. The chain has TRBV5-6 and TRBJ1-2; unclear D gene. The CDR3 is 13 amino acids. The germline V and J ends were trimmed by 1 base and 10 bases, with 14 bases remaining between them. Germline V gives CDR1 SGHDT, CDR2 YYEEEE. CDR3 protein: CASSLWAGGLYTF. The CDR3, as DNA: TGTGCCAGCAGCTTGTGGGCAGGAGGACTCTACACCTTC.

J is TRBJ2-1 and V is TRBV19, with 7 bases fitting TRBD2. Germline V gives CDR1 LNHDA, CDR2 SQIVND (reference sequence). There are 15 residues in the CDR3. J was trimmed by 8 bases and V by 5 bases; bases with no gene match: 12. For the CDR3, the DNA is TGTGCCAGTAGTGTAAAAACTAGCGAGCGCCATGAGCAGTTCTTC. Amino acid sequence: CASSVKTSERHEQFF.

CDR3 in amino acids: CASSLGTAGSPLHF. In nucleotides, the CDR3 is TGTGCCAGCAGCCTGGGGACAGCGGGTTCACCCCTCCACTTT. V is TRBV7-3 and J is TRBJ1-6; TRBD1 matches 7 bases. Germline-derived CDR1 and CDR2 are SGHTA and FQGTGA. The CDR3 is made up of 14 amino acids. Trimming at V came to 5 bases and at J to 9 bases, leaving 7 bases not matched to a gene.

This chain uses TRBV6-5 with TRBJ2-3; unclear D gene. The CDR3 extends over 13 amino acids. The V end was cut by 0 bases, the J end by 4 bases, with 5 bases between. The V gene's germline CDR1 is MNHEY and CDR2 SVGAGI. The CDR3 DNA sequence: TGTGCCAGCAGTTACTCGTATGCAGATACGCAGTATTTT. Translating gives CASSYSYADTQYF.

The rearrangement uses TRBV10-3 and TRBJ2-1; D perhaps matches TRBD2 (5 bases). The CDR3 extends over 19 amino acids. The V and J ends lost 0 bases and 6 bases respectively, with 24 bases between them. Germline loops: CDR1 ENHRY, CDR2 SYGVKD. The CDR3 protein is CAISESSSSSEAYFNEQFF. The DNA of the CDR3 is TGTGCCATCAGTGAGTCAAGTTCTTCCTCGGAGGCCTACTTCAATGAGCAGTTCTTC.

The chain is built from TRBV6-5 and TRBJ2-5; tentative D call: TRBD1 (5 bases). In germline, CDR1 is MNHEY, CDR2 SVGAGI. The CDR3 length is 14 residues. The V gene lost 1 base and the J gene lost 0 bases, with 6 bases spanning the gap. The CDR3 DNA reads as TGTGCCAGCAGTTACTGGACAAACCAAGAGACCCAGTACTTC. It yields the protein CASSYWTNQETQYF.

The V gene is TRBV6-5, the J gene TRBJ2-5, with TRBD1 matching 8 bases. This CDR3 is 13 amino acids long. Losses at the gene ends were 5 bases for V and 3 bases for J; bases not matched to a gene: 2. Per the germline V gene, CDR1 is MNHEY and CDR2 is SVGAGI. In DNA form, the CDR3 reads TGTGCCAGCAGTAAACAGGGGGAAGAGACCCAGTACTTC. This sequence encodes CASSKQGEETQYF.

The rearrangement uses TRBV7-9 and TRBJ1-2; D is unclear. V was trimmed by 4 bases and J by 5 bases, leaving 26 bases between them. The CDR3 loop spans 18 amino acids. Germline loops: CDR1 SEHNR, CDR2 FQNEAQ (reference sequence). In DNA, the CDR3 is TGTGCCAGCAGCTCCCTCCCCGCGATCATCTCGATATGGTATGGCTACACCTTC. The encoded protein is CASSSLPAIISIWYGYTF.

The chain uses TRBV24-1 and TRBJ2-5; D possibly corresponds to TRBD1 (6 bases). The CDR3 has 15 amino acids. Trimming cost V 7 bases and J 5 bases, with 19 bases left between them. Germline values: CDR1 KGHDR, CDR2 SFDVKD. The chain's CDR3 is CATSQSGQGMETQYF. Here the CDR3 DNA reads TGTGCCACCAGCCAATCAGGGCAGGGGATGGAGACCCAGTACTTC.

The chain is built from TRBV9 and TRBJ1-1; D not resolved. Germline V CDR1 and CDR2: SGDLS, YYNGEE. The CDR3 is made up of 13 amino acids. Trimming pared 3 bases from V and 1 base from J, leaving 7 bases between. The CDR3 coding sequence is TGTGCCAGCAGCGGTGACTGGAACACTGAAGCTTTCTTT. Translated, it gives CASSGDWNTEAFF.

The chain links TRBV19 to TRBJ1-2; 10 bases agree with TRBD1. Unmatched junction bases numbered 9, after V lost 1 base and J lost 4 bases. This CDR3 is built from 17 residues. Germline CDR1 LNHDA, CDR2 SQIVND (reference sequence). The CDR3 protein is CASSIGPDRGPGYGYTF. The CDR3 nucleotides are TGTGCCAGTAGTATAGGCCCCGACAGGGGGCCTGGCTATGGCTACACCTTC.

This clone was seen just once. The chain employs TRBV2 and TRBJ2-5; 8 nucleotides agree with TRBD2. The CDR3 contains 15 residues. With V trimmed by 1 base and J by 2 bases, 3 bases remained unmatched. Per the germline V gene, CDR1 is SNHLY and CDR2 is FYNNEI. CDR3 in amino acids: CASSEGPSGQETQYF. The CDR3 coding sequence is TGTGCCAGCAGTGAAGGGCCTAGCGGGCAAGAGACCCAGTACTTC.

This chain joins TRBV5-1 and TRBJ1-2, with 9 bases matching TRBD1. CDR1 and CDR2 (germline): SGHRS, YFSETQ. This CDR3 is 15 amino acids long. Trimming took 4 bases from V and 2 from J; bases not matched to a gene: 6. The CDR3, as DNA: TGCGCCAGCAGCCCCCGGGACAGGGCCAACTATGGCTACACCTTC. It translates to CASSPRDRANYGYTF.

The CDR3 DNA is TGTGCCAGCAGCTTGGATCGTAGGGGTGAGCAGTTCTTC. This translates into CASSLDRRGEQFF. The J gene is TRBJ2-1, the V gene TRBV5-4; D is perhaps TRBD1 (5 bases). Trimming took off 0 bases at V and 9 bases at J, with 10 bases between the two ends. The CDR3 runs to 13 residues. From germline, CDR1 is SGHNT and CDR2 YYREEE (reference sequence). Full variable domain (rest looked up from reference TRBV5-4 and TRBJ2-1): ETGVTQSPTHLIKTRGQQVTLRCSSQSGHNTVSWYQQALGQGPQFIFQYYREEENGRGNFPPRFSGLQFPNYSSELNVNALELDDSALYLCASSLDRRGEQFFGPGTRLTVL.

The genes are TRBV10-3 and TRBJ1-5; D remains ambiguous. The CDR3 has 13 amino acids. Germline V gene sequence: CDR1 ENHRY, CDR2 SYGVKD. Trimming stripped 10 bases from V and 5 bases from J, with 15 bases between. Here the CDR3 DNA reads TGTGCCACCAGGCAATCTACCTATCAGCCCCAGCATTTT. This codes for CATRQSTYQPQHF.

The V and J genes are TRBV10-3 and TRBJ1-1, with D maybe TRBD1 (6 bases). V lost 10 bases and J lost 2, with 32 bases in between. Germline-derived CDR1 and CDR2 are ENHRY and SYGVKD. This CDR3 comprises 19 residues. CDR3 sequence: CATNPGPQGHLGQNTEAFF. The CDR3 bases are TGTGCCACCAACCCGGGGCCGCAGGGGCATTTAGGGCAAAACACTGAAGCTTTCTTT.

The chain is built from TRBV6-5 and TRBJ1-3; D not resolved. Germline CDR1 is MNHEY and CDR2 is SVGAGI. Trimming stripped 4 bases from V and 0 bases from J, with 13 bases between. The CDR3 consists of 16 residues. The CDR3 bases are TGTGCCAGCAGTTCGTATCGGTCCCTCTCTGGAAACACCATATATTTT. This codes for CASSSYRSLSGNTIYF.

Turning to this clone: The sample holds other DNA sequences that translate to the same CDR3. The DNA of the CDR3 is TGTGCCAGTAGTATCCGGGACTCCTACAATGAGCAGTTCTTC. Residues: CASSIRDSYNEQFF. J is TRBJ2-1 and V is TRBV19, with D possibly matching TRBD2 (5 bases). V lost 3 bases and J lost 0, with 6 bases in between. In germline, CDR1 is LNHDA, CDR2 SQIVND (reference sequence). The CDR3 spans 14 residues.

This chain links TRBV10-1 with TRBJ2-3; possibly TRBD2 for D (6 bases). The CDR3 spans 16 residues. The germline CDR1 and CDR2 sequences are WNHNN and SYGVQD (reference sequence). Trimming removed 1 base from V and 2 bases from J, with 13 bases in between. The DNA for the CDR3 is TGCGCCAGCAGTGAGTTACGGGGGACCAACACAGATACGCAGTATTTT. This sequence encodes CASSELRGTNTDTQYF.

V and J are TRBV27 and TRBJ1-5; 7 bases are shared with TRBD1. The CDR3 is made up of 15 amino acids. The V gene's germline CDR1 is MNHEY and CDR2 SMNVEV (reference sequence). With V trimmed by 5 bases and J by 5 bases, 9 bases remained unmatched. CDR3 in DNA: TGTGCCAGCAGTCCCCTGACAGGGTGGGATCAGCCCCAGCATTTT. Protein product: CASSPLTGWDQPQHF.

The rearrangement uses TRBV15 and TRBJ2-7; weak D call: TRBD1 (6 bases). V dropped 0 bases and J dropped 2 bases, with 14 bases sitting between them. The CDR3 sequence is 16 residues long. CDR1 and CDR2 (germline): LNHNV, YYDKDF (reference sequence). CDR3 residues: CATSRDSRTATYEQYF. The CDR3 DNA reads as TGTGCCACCAGCAGAGACTCTCGGACAGCCACCTACGAGCAGTACTTC.